The clone carrying this T cell receptor (beta chain) showed up just a few times. Its antigen is currently unknown. This sample is part of a study of metastatic and nonmetastatic thyroid tumors. Overall study: The comparison covered peripheral blood and tumor or nodule tissue in malignant and benign thyroid patients.

In the original processing: CDR3 was compared across clinicopathological groups, and the resulting differences were used to build a distant-metastasis classifier for papillary thyroid cancer. TCRdb reprocessed the PCR reads using MiXCR. TCRdb, not the authors, supplied the V and J calls. In the table there are over 50,000 clones, 30% of which are singletons. This CDR3 is 15 amino acids long. CDR1 WSHSY and CDR2 SAAADI come from the germline V gene. The junction had 4 bases not matched to a gene; V was cut back by 5 bases and J by 4 bases. Treatment of any kind had been given to no patient before thyroid surgery. Study-wide results and limits: Benign nodules were reported to have significantly lower TCR beta diversity than malignant thyroid tumors, in blood and tumor.

This clonotype originated in a female donor with papillary thyroid cancer or a benign thyroid nodule (not recorded which). Some clones in this sample may be carry-over from other donors' samples. V gene TRBV10-2 combines with J gene TRBJ2-5, with 13 positions matching TRBD2. Sequencing input: blood. CDR3 sequence reads: CASSFTSGRVETQYF. The CDR3 bases are TGCGCCAGCAGTTTTACTAGCGGGAGGGTAGAGACCCAGTACTTC.